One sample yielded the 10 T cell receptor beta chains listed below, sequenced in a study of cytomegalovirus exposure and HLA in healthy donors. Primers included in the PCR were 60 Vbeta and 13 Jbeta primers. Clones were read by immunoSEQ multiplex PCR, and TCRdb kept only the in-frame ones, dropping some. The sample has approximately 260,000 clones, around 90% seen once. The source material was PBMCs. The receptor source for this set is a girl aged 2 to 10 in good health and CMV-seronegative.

CDR3 residues: CASRTGSGSNQPQHF. CDR3 bases: TGTGCCAGCAGGACAGGGTCCGGTAGCAATCAGCCCCAGCATTTT. The chain employs TRBV28 and TRBJ1-5, with 7 bases aligning to TRBD1. The V gene's germline CDR1 is MDHEN and CDR2 SYDVKM. The CDR3 covers 15 residues. Unmatched junction bases numbered 5, after V lost 6 bases and J lost 0 bases. The variable domain in full, completed from reference TRBV28 and TRBJ1-5, reads DVKVTQSSRYLVKRTGEKVFLECVQDMDHENMFWYRQDPGLGLRLIYFSYDVKMKEKGDIPEGYSVSREKKERFSLILESASTNQTSMYLCASRTGSGSNQPQHFGDGTRLSIL.

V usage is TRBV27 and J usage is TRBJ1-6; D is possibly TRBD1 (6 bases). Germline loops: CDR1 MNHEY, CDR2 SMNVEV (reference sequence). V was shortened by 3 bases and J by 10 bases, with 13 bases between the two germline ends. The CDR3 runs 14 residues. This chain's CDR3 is CASSFSGDKSPLHF. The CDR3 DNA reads TGTGCCAGCAGTTTTTCAGGGGACAAGTCACCCCTCCACTTT.

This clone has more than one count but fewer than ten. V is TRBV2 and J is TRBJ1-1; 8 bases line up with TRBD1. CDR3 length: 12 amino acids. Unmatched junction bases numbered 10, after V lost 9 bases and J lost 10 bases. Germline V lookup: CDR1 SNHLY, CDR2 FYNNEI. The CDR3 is CARRAGQVGAFF. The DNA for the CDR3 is TGTGCCAGGAGGGCGGGACAGGTCGGAGCTTTCTTT.

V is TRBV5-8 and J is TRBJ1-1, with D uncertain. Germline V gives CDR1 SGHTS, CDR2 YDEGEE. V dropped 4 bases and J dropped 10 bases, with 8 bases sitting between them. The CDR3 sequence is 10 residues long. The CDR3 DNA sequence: TGTGCCAGCAGCCGCGGGATAGCTTTCTTT. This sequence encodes CASSRGIAFF.

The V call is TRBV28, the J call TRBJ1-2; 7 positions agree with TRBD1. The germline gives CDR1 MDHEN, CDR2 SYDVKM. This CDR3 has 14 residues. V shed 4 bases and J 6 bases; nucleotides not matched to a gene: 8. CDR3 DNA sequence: TGTGCCAGCAGTTACAGGGGCGTCGGGGATGGCTACACCTTC. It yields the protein CASSYRGVGDGYTF.

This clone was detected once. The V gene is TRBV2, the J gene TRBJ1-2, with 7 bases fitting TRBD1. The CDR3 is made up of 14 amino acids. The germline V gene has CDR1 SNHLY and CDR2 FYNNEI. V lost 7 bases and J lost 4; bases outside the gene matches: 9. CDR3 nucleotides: TGTGCCAGCATCGGAAGGGACAGACGCTATGGCTACACCTTC. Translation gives CASIGRDRRYGYTF.

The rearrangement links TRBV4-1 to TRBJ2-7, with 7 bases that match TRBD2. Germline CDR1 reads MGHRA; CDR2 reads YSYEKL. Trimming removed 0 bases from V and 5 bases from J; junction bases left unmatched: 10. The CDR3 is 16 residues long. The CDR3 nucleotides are TGCGCCAGCAGCCAAGAGCGGTCGGCGGGAGCCAACGAGCAGTACTTC. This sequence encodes CASSQERSAGANEQYF.

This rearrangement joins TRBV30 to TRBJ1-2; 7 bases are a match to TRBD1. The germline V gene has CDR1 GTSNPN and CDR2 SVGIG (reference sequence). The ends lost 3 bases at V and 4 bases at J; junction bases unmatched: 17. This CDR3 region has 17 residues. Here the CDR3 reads CAWRGEFVTGRIYGYTF. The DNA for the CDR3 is TGTGCCTGGAGGGGTGAATTCGTGACAGGGAGAATCTATGGCTACACCTTC.

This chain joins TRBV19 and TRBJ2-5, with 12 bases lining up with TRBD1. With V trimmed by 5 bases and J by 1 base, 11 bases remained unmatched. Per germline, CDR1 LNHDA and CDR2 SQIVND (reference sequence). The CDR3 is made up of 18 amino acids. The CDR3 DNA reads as TGTGCCAGTAGTCCAAAGGGACAGGGGGCGCGACCCCAAGAGACCCAGTACTTC. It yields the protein CASSPKGQGARPQETQYF.

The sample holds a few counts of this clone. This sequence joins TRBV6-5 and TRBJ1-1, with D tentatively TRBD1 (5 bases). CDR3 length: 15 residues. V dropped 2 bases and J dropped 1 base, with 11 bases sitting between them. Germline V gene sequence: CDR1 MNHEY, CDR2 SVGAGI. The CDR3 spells CASSYLGGANTEAFF. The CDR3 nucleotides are TGTGCCAGCAGTTACCTTGGAGGGGCGAACACTGAAGCTTTCTTT.